This T cell receptor (beta chain) was documented in a study of blood T cell repertoires in COVID-19 (dated by TCRdb to the early 2020s). Study-level background: Collaborator samples came from the United States, Italy and Spain and covered acute and convalescent phases of COVID-19. The material from the prospective study consisted of cDNA or gDNA derived from T cells, B-cell-depleted T cells, or PBMCs. The repertoires were released in a freely available public database intended as a resource for research on the immune response to SARS-CoV-2. The dataset comprised deeply sampled blood TCRbeta repertoires from subjects exposed to, actively infected with, or recovered from COVID-19. Samples came from the ongoing ImmuneRACE study (first 160 participants) plus 1,254 subjects from 6 global collaborators. Nearly every sample came with metadata listing a de-identified subject ID, COVID-19 status, age in years and sex. Where available, HLA class I and class II types were obtained from metadata supplied by the sample provider rather than from assay-based typing. The investigation overall reported the following: Clinical and demographic metadata were provided uncurated, with the amount varying by source and participant.

TCRbeta CDR3 regions were amplified from genomic DNA using the immunoSEQ Assay, a bias-controlled multiplex PCR. From the authors' description of their analysis: Nucleated cell counts per sample were estimated from amplification of reference gene primers within the assay. To quantify the absolute abundance of each unique TCRbeta CDR3 rearrangement, sequence reads were collapsed and filtered. For each sample, productive Simpson clonality was calculated by taking the square root of Simpson's diversity index across productive rearrangements. In TCRdb, the immuneACCESS table is reduced to in-frame sequences with V and J assigned. These tables do not hold every clone; where another copy was compared, an unresolved V gene accounts for under half, and the others remain unexplained. The D gene and trimming were derived from the DNA, and the V and J assignments and clone size from that table. The sample data list around 130,000 clones, and almost 85% of these were observed just once. The ten largest clones take up nearly 3.5% of the sample.

In the prospective study, participants were roughly 18 to 100 years old, resided in approximately 22 geographic areas of the United States, and were enrolled through a virtual design. In the prospective study, participants were assigned to cohorts based on the clinical history participants reported in a screening survey and a study questionnaire. In the prospective study, whole blood, serum and a nasopharyngeal or oropharyngeal swab were collected from each participant by mobile phlebotomists. Over a roughly 2-month period, participants in the prospective study had the option of providing additional blood draws and questionnaires. Prospective study blood samples were shipped either frozen or at room temperature before DNA extraction. At the junction V is shortened by 4 bases and J by 0 bases, with 12 bases in between. The cysteine opens and the phenylalanine closes a CDR3 of 16 amino acids. Just the 48-base CDR3 DNA is kept, in frame starting at base 1. According to the germline V gene, CDR1 reads MNHEY and CDR2 reads SVGEGT.

To note about this clone: This clone's antigen is unknown. Base qualities were left out, and no much larger clone turns up one base away.

The source material was PBMCs or T cells enriched from blood (not recorded which). This TCR was sampled from a woman between 50 and 59 years old with acute COVID-19. Recombination linked TRBV6-2 or TRBV6-3 to TRBJ2-2, with the identity of the D gene unclear. The nucleotide sequence reads TGTGCCAGCAGTTCCGGGTTGGCAGCGAACACCGGGGAGCTGTTTTTT. Its product reads: CASSSGLAANTGELFF.